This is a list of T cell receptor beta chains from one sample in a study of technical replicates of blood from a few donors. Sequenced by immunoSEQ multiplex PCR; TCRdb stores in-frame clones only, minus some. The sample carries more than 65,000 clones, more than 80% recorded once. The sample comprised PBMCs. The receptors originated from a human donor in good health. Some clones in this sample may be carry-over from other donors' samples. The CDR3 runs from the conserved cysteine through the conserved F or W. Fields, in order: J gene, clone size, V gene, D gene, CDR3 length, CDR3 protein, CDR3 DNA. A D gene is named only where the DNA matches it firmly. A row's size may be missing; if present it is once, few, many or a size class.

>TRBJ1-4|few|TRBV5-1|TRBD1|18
CASSPGPYRGRTNEKLFF
TGCGCCAGCAGCCCGGGACCCTACAGGGGTCGGACTAATGAAAAACTGTTTTTT
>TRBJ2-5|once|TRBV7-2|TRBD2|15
CASSYSGVGGETQYF
TGTGCCAGCAGCTATAGCGGGGTGGGGGGAGAGACCCAGTACTTC
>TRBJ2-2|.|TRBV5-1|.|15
CASSLPGDSTGELFF
TGCGCCAGCAGCTTGCCGGGAGATTCCACCGGGGAGCTGTTTTTT
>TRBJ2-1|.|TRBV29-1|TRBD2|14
CSGAQSGRWAEQFF
TGCAGCGGGGCTCAGAGCGGGAGGTGGGCTGAGCAGTTCTTC
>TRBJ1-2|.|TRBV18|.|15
CASSPLEAGIYGYTF
TGTGCCAGCTCACCTCTAGAGGCGGGAATCTATGGCTACACCTTC
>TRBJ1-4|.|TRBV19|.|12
CASSRRNEKLFF
TGTGCCAGTAGTCGTCGTAATGAAAAACTGTTTTTT
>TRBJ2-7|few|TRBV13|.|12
CASSLERGEQYF
TGTGCCAGCAGCTTAGAAAGGGGCGAGCAGTACTTC
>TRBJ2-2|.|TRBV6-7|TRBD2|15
CASSYLAGDTGELFF
TGTGCCAGCAGTTACTTAGCGGGGGATACCGGGGAGCTGTTTTTT
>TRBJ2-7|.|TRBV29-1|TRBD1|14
CSVEDRDREGEQYF
TGCAGCGTTGAAGATCGGGACAGGGAAGGCGAGCAGTACTTC
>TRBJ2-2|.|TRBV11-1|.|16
CASSLVMGQNTGELFF
TGTGCCAGCAGCTTAGTAATGGGACAGAACACCGGGGAGCTGTTTTTT
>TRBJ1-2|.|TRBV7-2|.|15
CASSTYLVGEAGYTF
TGTGCCAGCAGCACCTATTTGGTAGGGGAGGCTGGCTACACCTTC
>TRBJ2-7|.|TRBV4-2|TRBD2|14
CASSQRLAGDEQYF
TGTGCCAGCAGCCAAAGACTAGCGGGAGATGAGCAGTACTTC
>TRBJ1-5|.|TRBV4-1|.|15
CAGSQTTTVDQPQHF
TGCGCCGGCAGCCAAACCACCACAGTGGATCAGCCCCAGCATTTT
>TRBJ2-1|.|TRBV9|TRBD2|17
CASSVGGTSGIVNEQFF
TGTGCCAGCAGCGTAGGGGGGACTAGCGGGATAGTCAATGAGCAGTTCTTC
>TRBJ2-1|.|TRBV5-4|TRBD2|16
CASSLGAGSSYNEQFF
TGTGCCAGCAGCTTGGGAGCGGGAAGCTCCTACAATGAGCAGTTCTTC
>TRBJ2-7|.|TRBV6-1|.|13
CASSEALRAEQYF
TGTGCCAGCAGTGAAGCGCTGAGGGCCGAGCAGTACTTC
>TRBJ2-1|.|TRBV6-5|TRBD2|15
CASSRPSGKYNEQFF
TGTGCCAGCAGCCGACCTAGCGGAAAGTACAATGAGCAGTTCTTC
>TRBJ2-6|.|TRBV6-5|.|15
CASSPQPFGANVLTF
TGTGCCAGCAGCCCACAACCATTTGGGGCCAACGTCCTGACTTTC
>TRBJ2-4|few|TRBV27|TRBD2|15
CASSPREVGRSIQYF
TGTGCCAGCAGTCCCCGGGAGGTGGGACGGAGCATTCAGTACTTC
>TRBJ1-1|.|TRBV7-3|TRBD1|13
CASSFTGGEEAFF
TGTGCCAGCAGCTTCACAGGGGGCGAAGAAGCTTTCTTT
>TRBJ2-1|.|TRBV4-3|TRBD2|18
CASSQVPAREGSYNEQFF
TGCGCCAGCAGCCAAGTCCCGGCGAGGGAGGGCTCCTACAATGAGCAGTTCTTC
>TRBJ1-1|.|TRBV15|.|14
CATSTRGKSTEAFF
TGTGCCACCAGCACGAGAGGGAAATCTACTGAAGCTTTCTTT